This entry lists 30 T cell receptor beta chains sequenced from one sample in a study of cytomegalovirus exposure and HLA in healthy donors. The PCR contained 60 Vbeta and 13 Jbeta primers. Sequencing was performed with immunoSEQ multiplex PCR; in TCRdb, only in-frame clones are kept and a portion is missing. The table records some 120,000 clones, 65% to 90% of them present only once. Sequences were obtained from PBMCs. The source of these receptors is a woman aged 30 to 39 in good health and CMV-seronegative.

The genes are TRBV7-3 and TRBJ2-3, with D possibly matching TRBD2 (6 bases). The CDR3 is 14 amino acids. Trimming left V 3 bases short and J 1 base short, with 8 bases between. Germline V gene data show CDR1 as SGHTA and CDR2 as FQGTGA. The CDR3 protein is CASSLGLRTDTQYF. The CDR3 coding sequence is TGTGCCAGCAGCTTGGGACTCCGCACAGATACGCAGTATTTT.

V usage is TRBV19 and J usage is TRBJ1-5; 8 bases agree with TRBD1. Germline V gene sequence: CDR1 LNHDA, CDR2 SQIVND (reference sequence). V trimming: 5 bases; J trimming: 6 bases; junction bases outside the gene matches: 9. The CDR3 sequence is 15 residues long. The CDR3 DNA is TGTGCCAGTAGTGAGGACAGGGAACGCGGTCAGCCCCAGCATTTT. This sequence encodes CASSEDRERGQPQHF. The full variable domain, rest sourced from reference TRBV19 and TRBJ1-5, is DGGITQSPKYLFRKEGQNVTLSCEQNLNHDAMYWYRQDPGQGLRLIYYSQIVNDFQKGDIAEGYSVSREKKESFPLTVTSAQKNPTAFYLCASSEDRERGQPQHFGDGTRLSIL.

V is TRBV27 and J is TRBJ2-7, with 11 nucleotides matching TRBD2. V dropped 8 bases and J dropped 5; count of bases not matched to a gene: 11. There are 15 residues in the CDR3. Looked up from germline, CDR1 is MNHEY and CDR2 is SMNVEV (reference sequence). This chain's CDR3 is CASARGASGRNEQYF. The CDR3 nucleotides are TGTGCCAGCGCACGGGGGGCTAGCGGGAGGAACGAGCAGTACTTC.

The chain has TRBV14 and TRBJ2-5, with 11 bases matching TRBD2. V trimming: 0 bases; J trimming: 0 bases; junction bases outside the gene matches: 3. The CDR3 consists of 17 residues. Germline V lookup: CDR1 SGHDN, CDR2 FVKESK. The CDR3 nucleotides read TGTGCCAGCAGCCAAGAGACTAGCGGGGCGTACCAAGAGACCCAGTACTTC. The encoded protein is CASSQETSGAYQETQYF.

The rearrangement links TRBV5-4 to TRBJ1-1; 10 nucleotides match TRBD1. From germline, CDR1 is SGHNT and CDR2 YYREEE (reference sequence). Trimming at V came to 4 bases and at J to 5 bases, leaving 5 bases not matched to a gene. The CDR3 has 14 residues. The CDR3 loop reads CASSPGQGRTEAFF. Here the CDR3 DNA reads TGTGCCAGCAGCCCGGGACAGGGGAGAACTGAAGCTTTCTTT.

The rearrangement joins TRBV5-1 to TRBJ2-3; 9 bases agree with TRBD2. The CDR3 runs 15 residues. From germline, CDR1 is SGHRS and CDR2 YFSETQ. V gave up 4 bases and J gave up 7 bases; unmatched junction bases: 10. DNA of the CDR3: TGCGCCAGCAGCCCGGGGCTAGCGGGACTGAATACGCAGTATTTT. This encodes CASSPGLAGLNTQYF. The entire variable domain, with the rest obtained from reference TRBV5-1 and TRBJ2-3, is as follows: KAGVTQTPRYLIKTRGQQVTLSCSPISGHRSVSWYQQTPGQGLQFLFEYFSETQRNKGNFPGRFSGRQFSNSRSEMNVSTLELGDSALYLCASSPGLAGLNTQYFGPGTRLTVL.

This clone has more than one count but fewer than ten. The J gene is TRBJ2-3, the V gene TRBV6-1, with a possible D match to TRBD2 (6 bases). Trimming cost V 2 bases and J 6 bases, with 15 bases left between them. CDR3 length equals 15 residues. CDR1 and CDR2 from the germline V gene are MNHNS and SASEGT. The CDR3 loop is CASSERRDSSDTQYF. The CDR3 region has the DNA TGTGCCAGCAGTGAAAGGCGGGACTCCTCGGATACGCAGTATTTT.

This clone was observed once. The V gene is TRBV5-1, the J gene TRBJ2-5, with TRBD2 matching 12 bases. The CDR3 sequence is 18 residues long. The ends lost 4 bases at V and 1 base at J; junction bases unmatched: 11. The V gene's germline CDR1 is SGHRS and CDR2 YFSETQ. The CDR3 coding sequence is TGCGCCAGCAGCCCCCGACTAGCGGGAGTTCGAGTCCAAGAGACCCAGTACTTC. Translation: CASSPRLAGVRVQETQYF.

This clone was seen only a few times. The CDR3 bases are TGTGCCAGCAGCTTGTGGGGGGGTTCTCAGCCCCAGCATTTT. Encoded protein: CASSLWGGSQPQHF. This chain links TRBV5-6 with TRBJ1-5, with D possibly being TRBD1 (5 bases). Between the trimmed V and J ends, which lost 1 base and 6 bases, there was a span of 11 bases. In germline, CDR1 is SGHDT, CDR2 YYEEEE. This CDR3 region has 14 residues.

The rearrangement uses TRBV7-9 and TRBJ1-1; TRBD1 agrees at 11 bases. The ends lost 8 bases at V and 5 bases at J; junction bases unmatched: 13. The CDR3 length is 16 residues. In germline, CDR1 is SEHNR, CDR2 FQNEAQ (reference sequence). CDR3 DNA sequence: TGTGCCAGCTTAAGAGGGACAGGGGGATCGTGGACTGAAGCTTTCTTT. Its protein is CASLRGTGGSWTEAFF.

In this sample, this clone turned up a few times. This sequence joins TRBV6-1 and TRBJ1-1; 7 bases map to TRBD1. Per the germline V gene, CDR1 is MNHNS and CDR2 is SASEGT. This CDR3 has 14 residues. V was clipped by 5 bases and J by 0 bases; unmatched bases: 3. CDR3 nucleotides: TGTGCCAGCAGTAGAGGGGGCCTGAACACTGAAGCTTTCTTT. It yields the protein CASSRGGLNTEAFF.

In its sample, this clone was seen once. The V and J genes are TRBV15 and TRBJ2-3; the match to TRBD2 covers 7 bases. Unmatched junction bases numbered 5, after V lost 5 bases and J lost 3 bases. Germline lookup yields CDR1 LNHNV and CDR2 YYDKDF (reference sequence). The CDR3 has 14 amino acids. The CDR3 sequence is CATSGREWTDTQYF. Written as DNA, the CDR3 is TGTGCCACCAGCGGGCGGGAGTGGACAGATACGCAGTATTTT.

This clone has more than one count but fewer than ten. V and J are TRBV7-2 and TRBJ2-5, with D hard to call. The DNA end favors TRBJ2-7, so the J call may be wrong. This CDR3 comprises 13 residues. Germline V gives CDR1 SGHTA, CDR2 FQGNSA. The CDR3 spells CASSRRVSYEQYF. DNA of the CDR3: TGTGCCAGCAGCCGTCGGGTTTCCTACGAGCAGTACTTC.

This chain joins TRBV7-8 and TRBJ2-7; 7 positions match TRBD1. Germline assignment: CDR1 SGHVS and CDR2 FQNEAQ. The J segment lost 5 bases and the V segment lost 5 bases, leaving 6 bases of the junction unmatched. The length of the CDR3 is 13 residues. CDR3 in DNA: TGTGCCAGCAGCACCCGACAGGGCAACGAGCAGTACTTC. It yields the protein CASSTRQGNEQYF.

CDR3 nucleotide sequence: TGTGCCAGCAGTGACCGGCGGGAGGCCTCCGAGCAGTACTTC. Its translation is CASSDRREASEQYF. The gene calls are TRBV6-1 and TRBJ2-5, with TRBD2 identical over 8 bases. The assigned J gene may be wrong: the sequence end matches TRBJ2-7 better. The CDR3 is made up of 14 amino acids. Germline V gene sequence: CDR1 MNHNS, CDR2 SASEGT.

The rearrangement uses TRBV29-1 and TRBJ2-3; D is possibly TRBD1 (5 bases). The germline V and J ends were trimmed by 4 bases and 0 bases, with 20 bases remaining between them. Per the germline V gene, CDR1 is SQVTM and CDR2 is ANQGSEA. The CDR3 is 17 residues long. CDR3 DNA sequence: TGCAGCGTTGTTTCGCTAGGGGAAAGAGGAAGCACAGATACGCAGTATTTT. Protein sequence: CSVVSLGERGSTDTQYF.

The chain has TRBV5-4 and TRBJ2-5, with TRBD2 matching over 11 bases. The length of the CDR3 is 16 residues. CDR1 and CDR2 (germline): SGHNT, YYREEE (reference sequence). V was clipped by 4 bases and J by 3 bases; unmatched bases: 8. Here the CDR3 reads CASSRGTSGLEETQYF. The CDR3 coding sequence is TGTGCCAGCAGCCGCGGGACTAGCGGACTCGAAGAGACCCAGTACTTC. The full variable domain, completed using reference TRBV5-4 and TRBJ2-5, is ETGVTQSPTHLIKTRGQQVTLRCSSQSGHNTVSWYQQALGQGPQFIFQYYREEENGRGNFPPRFSGLQFPNYSSELNVNALELDDSALYLCASSRGTSGLEETQYFGPGTRLLVL.

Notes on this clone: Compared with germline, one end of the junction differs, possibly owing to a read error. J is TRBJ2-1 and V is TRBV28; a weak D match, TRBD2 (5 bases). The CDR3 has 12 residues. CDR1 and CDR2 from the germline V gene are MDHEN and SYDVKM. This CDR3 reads CASSPDYIEQFF. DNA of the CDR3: TGTGCCAGCAGTCCTGACTACATTGAGCAGTTCTTC.

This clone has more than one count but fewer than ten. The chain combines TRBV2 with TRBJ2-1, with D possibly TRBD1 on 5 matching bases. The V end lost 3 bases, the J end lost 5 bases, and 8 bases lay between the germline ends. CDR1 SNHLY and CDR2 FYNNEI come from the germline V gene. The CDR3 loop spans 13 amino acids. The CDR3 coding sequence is TGTGCCAGCAGTGACAGGGCCGACAATGAGCAGTTCTTC. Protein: CASSDRADNEQFF.

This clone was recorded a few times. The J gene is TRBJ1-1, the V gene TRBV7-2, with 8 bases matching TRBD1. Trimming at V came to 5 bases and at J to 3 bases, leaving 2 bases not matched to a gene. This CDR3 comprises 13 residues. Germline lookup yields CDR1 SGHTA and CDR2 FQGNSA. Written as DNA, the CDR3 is TGTGCCAGCAGCCCACAGGGGGACACTGAAGCTTTCTTT. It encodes CASSPQGDTEAFF.

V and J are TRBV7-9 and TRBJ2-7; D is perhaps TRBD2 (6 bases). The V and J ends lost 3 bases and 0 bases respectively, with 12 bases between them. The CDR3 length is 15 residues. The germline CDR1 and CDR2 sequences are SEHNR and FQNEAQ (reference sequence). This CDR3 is CASSFSGTNSYEQYF. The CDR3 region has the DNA TGTGCCAGCAGCTTTAGCGGTACTAACTCCTACGAGCAGTACTTC.

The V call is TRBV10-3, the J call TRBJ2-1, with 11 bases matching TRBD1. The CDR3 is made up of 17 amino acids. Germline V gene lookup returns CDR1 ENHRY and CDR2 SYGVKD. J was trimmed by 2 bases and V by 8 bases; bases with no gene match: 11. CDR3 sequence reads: CAIGGTGGTTPYNEQFF. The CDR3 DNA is TGTGCCATCGGCGGGACAGGGGGTACTACACCCTACAATGAGCAGTTCTTC.

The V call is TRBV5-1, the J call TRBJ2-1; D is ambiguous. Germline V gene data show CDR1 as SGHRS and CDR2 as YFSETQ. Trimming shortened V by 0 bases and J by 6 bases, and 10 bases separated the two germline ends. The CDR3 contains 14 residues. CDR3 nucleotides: TGCGCCAGCAGCTTGGCCAGGATAATCAATGAGCAGTTCTTC. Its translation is CASSLARIINEQFF.

CDR3 nucleotide sequence: TGCAGCGGGGGCTTTGCGGGGACCCAATATGGCTACACCTTC. Its protein is CSGGFAGTQYGYTF. The chain carries TRBV29-1 and TRBJ1-2, with TRBD1 as a possible D gene (5 bases). Germline-derived CDR1 and CDR2 are SQVTM and ANQGSEA. V gave up 7 bases and J gave up 5 bases, with 20 bases separating them. This CDR3 is 14 amino acids long.

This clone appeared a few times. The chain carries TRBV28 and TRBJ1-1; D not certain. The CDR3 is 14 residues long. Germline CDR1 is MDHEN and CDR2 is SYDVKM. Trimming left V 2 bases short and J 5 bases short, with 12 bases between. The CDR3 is CASSLDGVGTEAFF. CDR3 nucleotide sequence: TGTGCCAGCAGTTTAGACGGGGTCGGGACTGAAGCTTTCTTT.

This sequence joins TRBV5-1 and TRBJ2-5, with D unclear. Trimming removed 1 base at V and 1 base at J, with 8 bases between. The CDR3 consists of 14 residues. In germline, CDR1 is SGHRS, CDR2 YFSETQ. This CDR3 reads CASSLWLSQETQYF. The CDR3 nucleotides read TGCGCCAGCAGCTTGTGGTTGAGCCAAGAGACCCAGTACTTC.

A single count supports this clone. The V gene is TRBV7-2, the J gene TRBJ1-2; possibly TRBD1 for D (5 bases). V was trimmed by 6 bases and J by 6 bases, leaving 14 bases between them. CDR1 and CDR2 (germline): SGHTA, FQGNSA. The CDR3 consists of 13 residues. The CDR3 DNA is TGTGCCAGCAGTCAGGGTCCTGGCCATGGCTACACCTTC. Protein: CASSQGPGHGYTF.

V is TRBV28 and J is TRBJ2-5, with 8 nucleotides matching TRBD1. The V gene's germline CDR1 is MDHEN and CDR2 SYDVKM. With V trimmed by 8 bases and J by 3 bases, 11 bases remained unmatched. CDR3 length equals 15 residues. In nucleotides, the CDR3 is TGTGCCAGCGGCCCGGACAGGGATTGGGAAGAGACCCAGTACTTC. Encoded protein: CASGPDRDWEETQYF.

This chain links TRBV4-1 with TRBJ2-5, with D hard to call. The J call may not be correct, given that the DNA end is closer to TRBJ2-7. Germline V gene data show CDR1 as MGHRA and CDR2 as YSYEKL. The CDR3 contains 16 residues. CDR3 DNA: TGCGCCAGCAGCCAAGAACTGGCGGCGAGGCCCCACGAGCAGTACTTC. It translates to CASSQELAARPHEQYF.

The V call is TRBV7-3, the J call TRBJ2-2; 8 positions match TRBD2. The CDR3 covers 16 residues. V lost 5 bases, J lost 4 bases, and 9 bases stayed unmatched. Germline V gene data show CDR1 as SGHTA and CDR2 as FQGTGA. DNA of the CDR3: TGTGCCAGCAGCCGCAATAGCGGGACTTCCACCGGGGAGCTGTTTTTT. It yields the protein CASSRNSGTSTGELFF.